The present T cell receptor (beta chain) was sequenced within a study of vaccination effects on CD4 cells after COVID-19. Study-wide background: Samples came from two convalescent patients 16 days and one week before vaccination. They grew a few million PBMC in each well, adding 7.5 to 10 IU/ml IL-2 and 10 ug/ml peptides.

Between days 10 and 11 of culture, CD4+ T cells were separated out. Fresh IL-2-containing medium replaced half the medium on days 3 and 7. Study-level findings and limits: Relatively few convalescent patients took part in the study, which had no early post-infection timepoints.

Profiled with immunoSEQ multiplex PCR; TCRdb holds only in-frame clones, not every one. The data hold about 64,000 clones, with about 72% observed a single time. CDR3 length: 14 residues. Trimming removed 0 bases from V and 3 bases from J, with 8 bases in between. The germline V gene has CDR1 ENHRY and CDR2 SYGVKD. This clone was detected only a few times. The antigen is unknown. This sequence joins TRBV10-3 and TRBJ1-2; D gene ambiguous. This receptor was obtained from a human donor who had a prior SARS-CoV-2 infection. The sequencing used CD4+ T cells from PBMCs cultured without peptide, collected before COVID-19 vaccination. The CDR3 loop is CAISESILDYGYTF. CDR3 bases: TGTGCCATCAGTGAGTCGATCTTGGACTATGGCTACACCTTC.